This T cell receptor (beta chain) was sequenced during a study of blood T cell repertoires in COVID-19. V lost 2 bases and J lost 0, with 7 bases in between. This CDR3 region has 14 residues. Per germline, CDR1 SGHAT and CDR2 FQNNGV. Recruitment covered over 20 US areas and drew participants whose ages spanned roughly 18 to 100 years. People in the exposed group encountered a COVID-19 case within 2 weeks before entering the study. Profiling relied on immunoSEQ multiplex PCR, and the TCRdb table lists in-frame clones only, not all of them. The table records 200,000 or so clones, under 90% of them present only once.

Sequencing used PBMCs or T cells enriched from blood (not recorded which). The sequence was obtained from a woman aged 45-60 years who had been exposed to COVID-19. The chain uses TRBV11-2 and TRBJ1-1, with D uncertain. The CDR3 DNA reads as TGTGCCAGCAGCTTAAGCCACTTGAACACTGAAGCTTTCTTT. Amino acid sequence: CASSLSHLNTEAFF.